The rows below give T cell receptor beta chains drawn from one sample of a study of shared clonotypes between healthy human individuals. Only in-frame clones appear in the TCRdb table, and some are missing; sequencing was by immunoSEQ multiplex PCR. The sample consists of some 530,000 clones, 60% to 80% of them appearing once. What was sequenced was PBMCs. The source of these receptors is a woman between 40 and 50 years old in good health. Some clones in this sample may be carry-over from other donors' samples. Each CDR3 is given with its conserved first and last residue. Each record gives: V gene, clone size, D gene, J gene, CDR3 DNA, CDR3 protein. A D gene is named only where the DNA matches it firmly. Some rows mark clone size as missing; the rest say once, few, many or name a class of expanded clone.

TRBV2,-,-,TRBJ2-2,TGTGCCAGCAGGGTCAGGGTGGATACCGGGGAGCTGTTTTTT,CASRVRVDTGELFF
TRBV18,once,-,TRBJ2-7,TGTGCCAGCTCACGCGACTACGAGCAGTACTTC,CASSRDYEQYF
TRBV11-2,-,-,TRBJ2-7,TGTGCCAGCAGCTTAGATCTAGACGGGGAGCAGTACTTC,CASSLDLDGEQYF
TRBV5-5,-,-,TRBJ1-1,TGTGCCAGCAGCCCCAACGTCGTCGGGTGGACTGAAGCTTTCTTT,CASSPNVVGWTEAFF
TRBV28,-,-,TRBJ1-1,TGTGCCAGCACCGCCGACGGTCTCGGGGATGTCGGCACTGAAGCTTTCTTT,CASTADGLGDVGTEAFF
TRBV2,-,TRBD1,TRBJ1-1,TGTGCCAGCAGCCCGGGACAGGGGAGGACTGAAGCTTTCTTT,CASSPGQGRTEAFF
TRBV28,-,-,TRBJ2-7,TGTGCCAGCATCGGAGGATACGAGCAGTACTTC,CASIGGYEQYF
TRBV28,-,-,TRBJ2-6,TGTGCCAGCAGTCTCCGACTAGCTGGGGCCAACGTCCTGACTTTC,CASSLRLAGANVLTF
TRBV7-9,many,-,TRBJ2-7,TGTGCCAGCAGCTTAGGTGTTCCCCGGGGCGAGCAGTACTTC,CASSLGVPRGEQYF
TRBV5-1,-,TRBD2,TRBJ2-3,TGCGCCAGCAGCTCGGGCCGCGCGGGAGGGCAAGATACGCAGTATTTT,CASSSGRAGGQDTQYF